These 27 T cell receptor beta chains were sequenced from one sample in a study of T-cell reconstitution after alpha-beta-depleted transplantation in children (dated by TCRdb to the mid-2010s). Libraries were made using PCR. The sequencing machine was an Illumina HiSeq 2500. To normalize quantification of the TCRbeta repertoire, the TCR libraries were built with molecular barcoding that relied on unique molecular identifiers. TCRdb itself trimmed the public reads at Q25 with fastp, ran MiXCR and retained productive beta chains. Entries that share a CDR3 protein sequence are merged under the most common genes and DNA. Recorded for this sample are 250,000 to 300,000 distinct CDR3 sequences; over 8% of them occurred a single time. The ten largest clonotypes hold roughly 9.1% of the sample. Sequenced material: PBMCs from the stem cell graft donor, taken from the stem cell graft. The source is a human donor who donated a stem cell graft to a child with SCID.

CDR3 coding DNA: TGCAGCGTTGAACAGGGGATCGCTGAAGCTTTCTTT. Amino acids: CSVEQGIAEAFF. The rearrangement links TRBV29-1 to TRBJ1-1, with a weak D call TRBD1 (6 bases). V dropped 2 bases and J dropped 6 bases, with 10 bases sitting between them. Germline CDR1 is SQVTM and CDR2 is ANQGSEA. This CDR3 is 12 amino acids long.

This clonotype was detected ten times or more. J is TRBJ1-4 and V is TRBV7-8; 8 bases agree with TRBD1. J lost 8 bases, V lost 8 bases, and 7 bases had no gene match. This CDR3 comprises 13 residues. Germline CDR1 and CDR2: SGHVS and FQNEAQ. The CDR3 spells CASSRQGREKLFF. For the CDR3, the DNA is TGTGCCAGCTCGCGACAGGGGAGAGAAAAACTGTTTTTT.

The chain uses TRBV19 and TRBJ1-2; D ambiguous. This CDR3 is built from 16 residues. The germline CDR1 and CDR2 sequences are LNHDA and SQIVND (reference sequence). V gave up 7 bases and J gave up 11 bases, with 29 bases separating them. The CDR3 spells CASKEQLLGLYSPYTF. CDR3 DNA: TGTGCCAGTAAAGAACAGCTCCTAGGGTTATATTCGCCTTACACCTTC.

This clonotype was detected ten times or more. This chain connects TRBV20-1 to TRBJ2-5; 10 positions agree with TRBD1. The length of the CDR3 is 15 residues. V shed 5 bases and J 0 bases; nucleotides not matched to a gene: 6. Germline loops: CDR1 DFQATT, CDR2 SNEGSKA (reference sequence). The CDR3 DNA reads TGCAGTGCTTGGACAGGGGGTTTAGACCAAGAGACCCAGTACTTC. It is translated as CSAWTGGLDQETQYF.

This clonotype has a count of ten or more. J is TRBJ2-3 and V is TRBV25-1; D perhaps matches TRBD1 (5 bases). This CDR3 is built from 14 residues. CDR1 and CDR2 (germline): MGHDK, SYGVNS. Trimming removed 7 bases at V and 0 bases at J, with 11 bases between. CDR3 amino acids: CASISQVSTDTQYF. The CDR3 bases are TGTGCCAGCATATCACAGGTCAGCACAGATACGCAGTATTTT. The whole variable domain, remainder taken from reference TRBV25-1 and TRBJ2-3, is EADIYQTPRYLVIGTGKKITLECSQTMGHDKMYWYQQDPGMELHLIHYSYGVNSTEKGDLSSESTVSRIRTEHFPLTLESARPSHTSQYLCASISQVSTDTQYFGPGTRLTVL.

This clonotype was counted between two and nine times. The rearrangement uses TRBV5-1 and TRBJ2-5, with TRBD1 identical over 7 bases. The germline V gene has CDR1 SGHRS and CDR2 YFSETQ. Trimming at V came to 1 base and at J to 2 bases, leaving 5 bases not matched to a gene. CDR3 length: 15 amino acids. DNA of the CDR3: TGCGCCAGCAGCTTGTCAACAGGGGATCAAGAGACCCAGTACTTC. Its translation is CASSLSTGDQETQYF.

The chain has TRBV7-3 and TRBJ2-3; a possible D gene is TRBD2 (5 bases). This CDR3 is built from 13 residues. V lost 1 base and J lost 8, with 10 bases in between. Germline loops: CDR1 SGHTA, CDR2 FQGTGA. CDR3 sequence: CASSLSMAGTQYF. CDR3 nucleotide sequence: TGTGCCAGCAGCTTAAGTATGGCGGGTACGCAGTATTTT.

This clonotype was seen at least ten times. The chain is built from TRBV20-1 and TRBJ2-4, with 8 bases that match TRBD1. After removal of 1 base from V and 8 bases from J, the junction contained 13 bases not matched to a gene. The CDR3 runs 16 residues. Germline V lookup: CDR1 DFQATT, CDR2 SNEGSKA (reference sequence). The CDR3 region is CSARGQKPGQEYIQYF. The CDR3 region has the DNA TGCAGTGCTAGAGGTCAGAAGCCGGGACAGGAGTACATTCAGTACTTC.

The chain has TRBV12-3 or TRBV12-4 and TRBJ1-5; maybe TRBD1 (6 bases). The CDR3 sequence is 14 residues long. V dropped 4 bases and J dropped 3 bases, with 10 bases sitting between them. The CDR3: CASSSTGLNQPQHF. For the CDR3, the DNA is TGTGCCAGCAGTTCGACAGGCCTCAATCAGCCCCAGCATTTT.

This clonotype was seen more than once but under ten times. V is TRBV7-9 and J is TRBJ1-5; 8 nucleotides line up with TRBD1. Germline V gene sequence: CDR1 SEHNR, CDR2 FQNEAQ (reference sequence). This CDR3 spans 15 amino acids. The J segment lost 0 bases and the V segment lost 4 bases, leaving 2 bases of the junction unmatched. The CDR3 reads CASSSGQVSNQPQHF. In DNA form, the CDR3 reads TGTGCCAGCAGCTCGGGACAGGTTAGCAATCAGCCCCAGCATTTT.

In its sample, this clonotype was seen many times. The CDR3: CSAGDREGSSYNEQFF. For the CDR3, the DNA is TGCAGTGCTGGGGACAGGGAGGGGAGCTCCTACAATGAGCAGTTCTTC. The chain has TRBV20-1 and TRBJ2-1, with 9 bases matching TRBD1. The CDR3 totals 16 residues. Germline trimming cut 5 bases from V and 0 bases from J; bases unmatched to any gene: 8. Germline V gene lookup returns CDR1 DFQATT and CDR2 SNEGSKA (reference sequence).

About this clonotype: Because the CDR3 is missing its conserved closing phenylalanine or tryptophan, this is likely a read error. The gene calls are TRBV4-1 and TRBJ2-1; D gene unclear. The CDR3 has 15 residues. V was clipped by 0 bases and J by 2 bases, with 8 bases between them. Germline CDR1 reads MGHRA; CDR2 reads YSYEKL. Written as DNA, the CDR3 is TGCGCCAGCAGCCAAGATCGAGTGCCCTACAATGAGCAGTTCTTA. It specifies CASSQDRVPYNEQFL.

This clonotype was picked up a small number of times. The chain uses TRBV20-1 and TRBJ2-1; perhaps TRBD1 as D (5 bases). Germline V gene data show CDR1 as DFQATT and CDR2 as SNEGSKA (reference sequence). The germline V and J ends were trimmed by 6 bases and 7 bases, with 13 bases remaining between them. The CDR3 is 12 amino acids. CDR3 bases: TGCAGTGCCCCAGTTAAGGGGAATGAGCAGTTCTTC. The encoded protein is CSAPVKGNEQFF.

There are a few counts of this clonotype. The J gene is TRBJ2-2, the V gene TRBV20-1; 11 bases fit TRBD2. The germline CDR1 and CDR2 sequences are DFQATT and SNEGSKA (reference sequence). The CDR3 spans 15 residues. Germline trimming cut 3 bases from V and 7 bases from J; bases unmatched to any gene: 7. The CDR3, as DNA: TGCAGTGCTAGTGATAGCGGGGGGGCCTTCGGGGAGCTGTTTTTT. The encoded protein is CSASDSGGAFGELFF.

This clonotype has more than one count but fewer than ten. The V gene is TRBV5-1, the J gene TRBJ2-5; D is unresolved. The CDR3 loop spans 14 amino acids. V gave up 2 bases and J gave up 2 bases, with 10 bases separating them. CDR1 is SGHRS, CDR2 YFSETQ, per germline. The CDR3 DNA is TGCGCCAGCAGCTTACCTGGGGTACAAGAGACCCAGTACTTC. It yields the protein CASSLPGVQETQYF.

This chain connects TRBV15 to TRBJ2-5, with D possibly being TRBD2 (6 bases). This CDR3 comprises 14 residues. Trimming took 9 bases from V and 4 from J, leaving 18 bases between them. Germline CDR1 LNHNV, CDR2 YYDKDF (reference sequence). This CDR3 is CATKKGGRAETQYF. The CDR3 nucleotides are TGTGCCACTAAGAAGGGAGGTAGGGCAGAGACCCAGTACTTC.

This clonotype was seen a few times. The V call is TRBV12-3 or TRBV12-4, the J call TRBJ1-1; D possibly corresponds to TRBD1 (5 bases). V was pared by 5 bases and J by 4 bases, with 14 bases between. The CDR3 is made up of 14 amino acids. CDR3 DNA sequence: TGTGCCAGCAGTCTATCGACAGACAGCACTGAAGCTTTCTTT. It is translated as CASSLSTDSTEAFF.

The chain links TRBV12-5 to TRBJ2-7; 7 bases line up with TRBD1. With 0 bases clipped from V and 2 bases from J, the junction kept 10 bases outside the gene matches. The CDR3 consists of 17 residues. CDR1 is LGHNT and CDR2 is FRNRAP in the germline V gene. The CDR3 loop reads CASGLVRTGSTAYEQYF. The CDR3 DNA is TGTGCTAGTGGTTTGGTAAGGACAGGTTCGACCGCCTACGAGCAGTACTTC.

CDR3 region: CASSLDSPGPDTQYF. In DNA, the CDR3 is TGTGCCAGCAGCTTAGACTCGCCCGGTCCAGATACGCAGTATTTT. The V call is TRBV7-8, the J call TRBJ2-3; no firm D call. CDR3 length equals 15 residues. V lost 1 base to trimming and J lost 4 bases, with 12 bases between them. In germline, CDR1 is SGHVS, CDR2 FQNEAQ.

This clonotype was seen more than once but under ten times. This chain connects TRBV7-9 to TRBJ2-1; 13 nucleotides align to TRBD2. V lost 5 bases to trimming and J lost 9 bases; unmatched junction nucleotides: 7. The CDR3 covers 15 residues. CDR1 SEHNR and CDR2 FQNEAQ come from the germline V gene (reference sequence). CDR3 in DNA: TGTGCCAGCAGCCTAACTAGCGGGGGGGCAAGTGAGCAGTTCTTC. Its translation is CASSLTSGGASEQFF.

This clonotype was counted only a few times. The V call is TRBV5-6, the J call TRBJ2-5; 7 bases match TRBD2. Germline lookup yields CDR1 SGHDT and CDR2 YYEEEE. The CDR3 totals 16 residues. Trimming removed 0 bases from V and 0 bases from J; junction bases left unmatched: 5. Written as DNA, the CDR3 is TGTGCCAGCAGCTTGGGGTTGGGGACTAACCAAGAGACCCAGTACTTC. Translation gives CASSLGLGTNQETQYF.

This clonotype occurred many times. CDR3 sequence reads: CASSLSGFTDTQYF. The DNA for the CDR3 is TGTGCCAGCAGCCTTAGCGGGTTCACAGATACGCAGTATTTT. The chain combines TRBV3-1 with TRBJ2-3, with TRBD2 identical over 7 bases. The germline V gene has CDR1 LGHDT and CDR2 YNNKEL (reference sequence). The length of the CDR3 is 14 residues. Trimming cost V 4 bases and J 2 bases; bases outside gene matches: 3.

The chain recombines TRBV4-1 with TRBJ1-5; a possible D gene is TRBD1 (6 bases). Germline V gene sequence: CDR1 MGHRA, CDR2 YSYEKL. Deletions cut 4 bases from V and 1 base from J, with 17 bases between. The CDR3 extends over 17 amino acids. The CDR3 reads CASSLVSRGKSNQPQHF. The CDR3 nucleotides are TGCGCCAGCAGCCTCGTTTCGAGGGGGAAAAGCAATCAGCCCCAGCATTTT.

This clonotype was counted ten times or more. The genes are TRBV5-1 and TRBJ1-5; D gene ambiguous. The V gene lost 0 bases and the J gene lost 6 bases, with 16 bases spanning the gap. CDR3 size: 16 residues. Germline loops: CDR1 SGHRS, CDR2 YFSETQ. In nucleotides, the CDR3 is TGCGCCAGCAGCTTGGAATCCGGATTAGGAGGTCAGCCCCAGCATTTT. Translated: CASSLESGLGGQPQHF.

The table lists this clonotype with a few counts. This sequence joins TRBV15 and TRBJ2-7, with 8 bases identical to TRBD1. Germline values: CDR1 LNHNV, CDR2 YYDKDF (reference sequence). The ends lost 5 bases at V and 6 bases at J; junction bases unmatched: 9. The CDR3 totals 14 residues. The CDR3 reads CATSSQTGVSEQYF. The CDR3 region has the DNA TGTGCCACCAGCTCGCAGACAGGGGTCTCCGAGCAGTACTTC.

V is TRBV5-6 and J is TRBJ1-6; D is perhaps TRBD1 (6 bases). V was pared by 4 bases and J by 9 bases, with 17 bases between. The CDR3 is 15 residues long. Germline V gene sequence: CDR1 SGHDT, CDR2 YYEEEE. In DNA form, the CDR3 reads TGTGCCAGCAGCAGTAAACAGGGTCCCAGTTCACCCCTCCACTTT. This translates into CASSSKQGPSSPLHF.

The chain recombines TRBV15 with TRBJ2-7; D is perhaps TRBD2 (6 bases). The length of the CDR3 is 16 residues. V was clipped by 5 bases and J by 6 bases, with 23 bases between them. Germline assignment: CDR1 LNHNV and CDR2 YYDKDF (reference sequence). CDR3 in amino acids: CATSARGQGLAIEQYF. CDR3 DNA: TGTGCCACCAGCGCAAGAGGGCAGGGACTTGCCATCGAGCAGTACTTC.